The TCR beta chain described here comes from a study of cytomegalovirus exposure and HLA in healthy donors. This clone was seen once. 13 Jbeta primers and 60 Vbeta primers were used for the PCR. Here immunoSEQ multiplex PCR was the method, and the copy in TCRdb shows in-frame clones only, minus some. The repertoire has over 150,000 clones, roughly 65% of them found once; the top ten carry 4.5%. The clonotype comes from a woman between 18 and 29 years old in good health and CMV-seropositive. The sample consisted of PBMCs.

For the CDR3, the DNA is TGTGCCAGCAGCCTTCGACAGGGGGCGGTCGAGCAGTACTTC. Protein product: CASSLRQGAVEQYF. The chain employs TRBV7-2 and TRBJ2-7; 10 positions agree with TRBD1. V lost 5 bases, J lost 6 bases, and 7 bases stayed unmatched. Germline CDR1 is SGHTA and CDR2 is FQGNSA. This CDR3 has 14 residues.